This is a list of T cell receptor beta chains from one sample in a study of lymphopenia after photon versus proton radiotherapy. Method: immunoSEQ multiplex PCR; TCRdb's copy keeps in-frame clones and lacks some. The sample holds more than 45,000 clones, around 84% seen once. This specimen was peripheral blood, taken from a patient treated with proton-based radiotherapy. These receptors came from a man aged 60 to 75 with pancreatic cancer. Each CDR3 is given with its conserved first and last residue. D genes are given only for firm matches.

TRBV28	.	CASSLSSAYQETQYF
TRBV6-4	TRBD2	CASRPGTSGSTGELFF
TRBV5-1	.	CASSVGLTGSEDTQYF
TRBV7-8	.	CASSLASSGFTSRNTEAFF
TRBV28	.	CASSFPRQDLMNTEAFF
TRBV11-2	.	CASSLRYNSGELFF
TRBV28	TRBD1	CASSPQTGGYEQYF
TRBV7-9	.	CASSLSRGYWEQYF
TRBV2	.	CASSKAVAQETQYF
TRBV28	TRBD2	CASSPRGAGAAEQYF
TRBV28	.	CASSSGTLSGNTIYF
TRBV13	TRBD1	CASSSFNRGITEAFF
TRBV4-2	TRBD2	CASSQERFAGVSAGELFF
TRBV28	.	CASSLHTPGELFF
TRBV7-2	TRBD1	CASSYLTGPSGSYNEQFF